One TCR beta chain is described in this entry. Antigen: not known. TCRdb keeps only in-frame clones here, not all; method: immunoSEQ multiplex PCR. The sample yields some 630,000 clones, approximately 96% seen once. It was CD45RO-negative cells, positively selected for CCR7, that made up naive CD8 cells, with terminally differentiated effector memory CD45RA+ cells excluded. The data belong to a study of shared clonotypes between healthy human individuals. Study information: Aged between 18 and 49, the donors were a couple of women and a few men. Study-level findings and limits: Depth was large, yet rarefaction showed that sorted-subset sequencing was incomplete.

This receptor was taken from a woman in her 30s in good health. The specimen sequenced was naive CD8+ T cells sorted from blood.

DNA of the CDR3: TGCGCCAGCAGCCAAGATCCTGAACTAGCGGGAGGGCCCGGGCAGTTCTTC. Its protein is CASSQDPELAGGPGQFF. This sequence joins TRBV4-1 and TRBJ2-1, with 13 bases aligning to TRBD2. This CDR3 is 17 amino acids long. J lost 12 bases, V lost 0 bases, and 11 bases had no gene match. The germline CDR1 and CDR2 sequences are MGHRA and YSYEKL.